This entry is about one T cell receptor (beta chain). Its antigen is not identified. The junction differs from germline at one of its ends, possibly a read error. Primers included in the PCR were 60 Vbeta and 13 Jbeta primers. Sequencing was performed with immunoSEQ multiplex PCR; in TCRdb, only in-frame clones are kept and a portion is missing. The sample contains about 89,000 clones, 85% of which appear only once. The data are from a study of cytomegalovirus exposure and HLA in healthy donors. Points from the study as a whole: Evidence from a later analysis indicated that most CMV-associated TCR beta chains looked HLA-restricted. Most TCR beta V segments were productive about 87% or about 30% of the time in an earlier analysis. Later examination showed HLA-associated TCR beta chains had greater clonal expansion than equally common others. In a later analysis, at a false discovery rate of 0.05, roughly 17,000 TCR beta sequences were associated with HLA alleles.

The CDR3 contains 16 residues. Germline CDR1 reads MGHRA; CDR2 reads YSYEKL. The chain carries TRBV4-1 and TRBJ1-4; D is possibly TRBD1 (5 bases). This clonotype was sampled from a man in his forties in good health and CMV-seropositive. The sequenced material came from PBMCs. The CDR3 DNA is TGCGCCAGCAGCCAACCCTGGGACTACCCTAAGGAAAAACTGTTTTTT. Encoded protein: CASSQPWDYPKEKLFF.